The rows below give T cell receptor beta chains drawn from one sample of a study of CD8 T cells in ankylosing spondylitis. Each CDR3 protein gets one entry after TCRdb re-called the 5' RACE reads with MiXCR. The profile covers about 160,000 distinct CDR3 sequences, with 9.8% appearing a single time and approximately 16% taken by the ten largest. Input material: blood, either unsorted or a sorted T cell fraction (not recorded which). These receptors were collected from a female donor with ankylosing spondylitis or in good health (not recorded which). Each CDR3 is given with its conserved first and last residue. Fields, in order: V gene, J gene, D gene, clone size, CDR3 DNA, CDR3 protein. D genes are given only for firm matches. Size is stated for part of the rows, as once, few or many counts, or as a class when the clone is expanded.

>TRBV20-1|TRBJ2-3|-|few
TGCAGTGCTAGGGGACGGGGCACTAGCACAGATACGCAGTATTTT
CSARGRGTSTDTQYF
>TRBV7-8|TRBJ2-3|-|few
TGTGCCAGCAGCTTAACCCGACCCCACACAGATACGCAGTATTTT
CASSLTRPHTDTQYF
>TRBV9|TRBJ2-1|-|-
TGTGCCAGCAGCGTAGGTGCGTACAATGAGCAGTTCTTC
CASSVGAYNEQFF
>TRBV27|TRBJ2-1|TRBD2|many
TGTGCCAGCAGTTTGCTAGCGGATAATGAGCAGTTCTTC
CASSLLADNEQFF
>TRBV7-9|TRBJ2-4|-|few
TGTGCCAGCAGCCCCTTACCCGGGACTCAGGGTTGGAACATTCAGTACTTC
CASSPLPGTQGWNIQYF
>TRBV5-1|TRBJ2-6|TRBD1|few
TGCGCCAGCAGAAGGGACAGGGGACCGGTCTGGGCCAACGTCCTGACTTTC
CASRRDRGPVWANVLTF
>TRBV24-1|TRBJ2-1|TRBD2|-
TGTGCCACCAGTGACACAGCGGGAGAGACGCTGTTCGAGAAGCAGTTCTTC
CATSDTAGETLFEKQFF
>TRBV6-6|TRBJ2-1|TRBD1|many
TGTGCCAGCGGGCAGGGGGCGCTTGAGCAGTTCTTC
CASGQGALEQFF
>TRBV7-9|TRBJ2-5|-|-
TGTGCCAGCAGCTTAAGTCAAGAGACAGAGACCCAGTACTTC
CASSLSQETETQYF
>TRBV4-1|TRBJ1-1|TRBD1|-
TGCGCCAGCAGCCGGACAGGGATCGCTGAAGCTTTCTTT
CASSRTGIAEAFF
>TRBV28|TRBJ2-1|-|-
TGTGCCAGCAGTTTTCGGACCAATGAGCAGTTCTTC
CASSFRTNEQFF
>TRBV7-6|TRBJ2-2|-|few
TGTGCCAGCAGCTTTAGCCCCGGGGAGCTGTTTTTT
CASSFSPGELFF
>TRBV5-1|TRBJ2-7|TRBD2|-
TGCGCCAGCAGTGAATCTAGCGGTGCCTACGAGCAGTACTTC
CASSESSGAYEQYF
>TRBV30|TRBJ2-7|TRBD1|-
TGTGCCTGGAGACTAAGAGACAGGGCCTACGAGCAGTACTTC
CAWRLRDRAYEQYF
>TRBV15|TRBJ2-3|TRBD2|many
TGTGCCACCAGCAGAGATATTGCGGGAGATGGAAATACGCAGTATTTT
CATSRDIAGDGNTQYF
>TRBV6-5|TRBJ2-2|-|few
TGTGCCAGCAGTTGGGGGGCCGAAACCGGGGAGCTGTTTTTT
CASSWGAETGELFF
>TRBV27|TRBJ1-2|-|-
TGTGCCAGCAGCCCCGGCAGGGAGTATGGCTACACCTTC
CASSPGREYGYTF
>TRBV4-3|TRBJ2-7|TRBD1|many
TGCGCCAGCAGCCAAGACCAGGGGGAACATTACGAGCAGTACTTC
CASSQDQGEHYEQYF
>TRBV5-6|TRBJ1-6|-|-
TGTGCCAGCAGATCCGGGTTCGGTAATTCACCCCTCCACTTT
CASRSGFGNSPLHF
>TRBV4-1|TRBJ2-7|-|-
TGCGCCAGCAGCCCGCTTCCAGGCCTAGTCGACGAGCAGTACTTC
CASSPLPGLVDEQYF
>TRBV4-3|TRBJ1-4|-|few
TGCGCCAGCAGCCAAAGAAGCGGCGTGGGCGAAAAACTGTTTTTT
CASSQRSGVGEKLFF
>TRBV10-3|TRBJ2-1|-|few
TGTGCCATACGCTCAGATGATATACCGGGTGAGCAGTTCTTC
CAIRSDDIPGEQFF
>TRBV28|TRBJ2-5|-|few
TGTGCCAGCAGTCTCCCACTCGACATCAGCCAGGGGGAGACCCAGTACTTC
CASSLPLDISQGETQYF
>TRBV27|TRBJ2-3|-|-
TGTGCCAGCAGCTGGGCCCGGTACACAGATACGCAGTATTTT
CASSWARYTDTQYF
>TRBV4-3|TRBJ2-7|-|-
TGCGCCAGCAGCCAAGATGGGGGAACCTACGAGCAGTACTTC
CASSQDGGTYEQYF
>TRBV12-3/TRBV12-4|TRBJ2-3|-|many
TGTGCCAGCAGCCGTCGACAGTTCACAGATACGCAGTATTTT
CASSRRQFTDTQYF
>TRBV20-1|TRBJ1-1|-|-
TGCAGTGCTAGAGATTCCCCAGGGTTGAACACTGAAGCTTTCTTT
CSARDSPGLNTEAFF
>TRBV12-3/TRBV12-4|TRBJ1-1|-|many
TGTGCCAGCAGTTTAGGGACGGTAAACACTGAAGCTTTCTTT
CASSLGTVNTEAFF